The T cell receptor (beta chain) under discussion was sequenced for a study of glioma-infiltrating T cells after dendritic cell vaccination. On the study more broadly: Dendritic cells derived from monocytes and pulsed with autologous tumor lysate formed the vaccine. Findings and limits, study-wide: Longer survival after dendritic cell vaccination followed higher pretreatment TIL content.

On this clone itself: The antigen remains undetermined.

This CDR3 region has 14 residues. V was trimmed by 4 bases and J by 5 bases, leaving 13 bases between them. CDR1 SGHRS and CDR2 YFSETQ come from the germline V gene. The primer mix had 60 V beta and 13 J beta primers. Generated by immunoSEQ multiplex PCR, the TCRdb table keeps only in-frame clones and is missing some. The profile shows about 92,000 clones, 80% to 90% of them singletons. The TCR sequence derives from a human donor with glioblastoma. This chain joins TRBV5-1 and TRBJ1-5, with D tentatively TRBD1 (5 bases). The material sequenced was blood, taken before dendritic cell vaccination. For the CDR3, the DNA is TGCGCCAGCAGCCCGGGACTTGCGGATCAGCCCCAGCATTTT. Translated: CASSPGLADQPQHF.